This TCR beta chain was obtained from a study of control samples from healthy donors and cancer patients. Here immunoSEQ multiplex PCR was the method, and the copy in TCRdb shows in-frame clones only, minus some. The sample lists approximately 120,000 clones; 90% were seen once. Sequences were obtained from blood. This sequence originates from a human donor in good health. The donor label of this sample is uncertain.

The CDR3 nucleotides are TGTGCCAGCAGCCAAGCTCAGGGTTCCTACGAGCAGTACTTC. It encodes CASSQAQGSYEQYF. V gene TRBV14 combines with J gene TRBJ2-7; maybe TRBD1 (5 bases). The CDR3 contains 14 residues. CDR1 is SGHDN and CDR2 is FVKESK in the germline V gene. Trimming left V 1 base short and J 1 base short, with 8 bases between.